This TCR beta chain was observed in a study of blood T cell repertoires in COVID-19. Study-level background: Material from acute and convalescent COVID-19 was sourced from the United States, Italy and Spain.

The repertoire was sequenced with immunoSEQ multiplex PCR; TCRdb's copy has only in-frame clones and lacks some. The table lists 360,000 or so clones, over 85% of them singletons, with around 3.9% in the top ten. Germline CDR1 reads SGHRS; CDR2 reads YFSETQ. This CDR3 is built from 15 residues. Trimming took 4 bases from V and 2 from J; bases not matched to a gene: 4. What was sequenced was peripheral blood. The chain carries TRBV5-1 and TRBJ1-3; 9 bases line up with TRBD1. This clonotype was obtained from an older woman with COVID-19, enrolled during active disease. The CDR3 DNA sequence: TGCGCCAGCAGCGTACGGACAGGGGCTGGAAACACCATATATTTT. It specifies CASSVRTGAGNTIYF. Full variable domain (rest looked up from reference TRBV5-1 and TRBJ1-3): KAGVTQTPRYLIKTRGQQVTLSCSPISGHRSVSWYQQTPGQGLQFLFEYFSETQRNKGNFPGRFSGRQFSNSRSEMNVSTLELGDSALYLCASSVRTGAGNTIYFGEGSWLTVV.